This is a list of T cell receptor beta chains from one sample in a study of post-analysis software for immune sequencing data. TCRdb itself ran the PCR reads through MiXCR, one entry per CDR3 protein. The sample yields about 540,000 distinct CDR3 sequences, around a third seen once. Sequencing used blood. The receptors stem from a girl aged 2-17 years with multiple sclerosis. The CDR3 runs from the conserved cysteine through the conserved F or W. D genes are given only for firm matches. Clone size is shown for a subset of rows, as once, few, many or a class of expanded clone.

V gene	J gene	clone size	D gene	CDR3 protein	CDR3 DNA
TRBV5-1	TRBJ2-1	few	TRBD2	CASSPGTSGDLSYNEQFF	TGCGCCAGCAGCCCTGGGACTAGCGGTGATCTCTCCTACAATGAGCAGTTCTTC
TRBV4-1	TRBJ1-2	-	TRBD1	CASSHLSRGLAGYTF	TGCGCCAGCAGCCATCTATCGAGGGGGCTCGCCGGCTACACCTTC
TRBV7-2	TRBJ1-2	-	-	CASSLLQDGYTF	TGTGCCAGCAGCTTACTGCAGGATGGCTACACCTTC
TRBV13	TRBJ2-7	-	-	CASSLHSYEQYF	TGTGCCAGCAGCTTACACAGCTACGAGCAGTACTTC
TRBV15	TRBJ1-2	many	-	CATSRDRQRYNGYTF	TGTGCCACCAGCAGAGACCGACAGCGGTATAATGGCTACACCTTC
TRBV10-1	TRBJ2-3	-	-	CASSATARRTQYF	TGCGCCAGCAGTGCTACAGCCAGGAGGACGCAGTATTTT
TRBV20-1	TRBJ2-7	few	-	CSAEGRNSYEQYF	TGCAGTGCCGAGGGGCGGAACTCCTACGAGCAGTACTTC
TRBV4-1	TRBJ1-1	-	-	CASSLVGVGTEAFF	TGCGCCAGCAGCCTGGTGGGGGTGGGCACTGAAGCTTTCTTT
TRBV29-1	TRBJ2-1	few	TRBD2	CSVTSGGPNEQFF	TGCAGCGTAACTAGCGGGGGACCTAATGAGCAGTTCTTC
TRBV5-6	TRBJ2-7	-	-	CASSLVGTYEQYF	TGTGCCAGCAGCTTGGTTGGGACCTACGAGCAGTACTTC
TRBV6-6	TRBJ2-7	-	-	CASSGDITYEQYF	TGTGCCAGCAGTGGGGACATCACCTACGAGCAGTACTTC
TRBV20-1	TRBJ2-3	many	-	CSAPHRVSTDTQYF	TGCAGTGCTCCCCACAGGGTCAGCACAGATACGCAGTATTTT
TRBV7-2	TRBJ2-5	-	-	CASSLAWGEEWETQYF	TGTGCCAGCAGCTTAGCGTGGGGGGAAGAGTGGGAGACCCAGTACTTC
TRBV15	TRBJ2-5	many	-	CATSREKTGQETQYF	TGTGCCACCAGCAGAGAAAAGACGGGACAAGAGACCCAGTACTTC
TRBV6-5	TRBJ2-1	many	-	CASSTKRSPSSYNEQFF	TGTGCCAGCAGTACTAAGCGGAGTCCTAGCTCCTACAATGAGCAGTTCTTC
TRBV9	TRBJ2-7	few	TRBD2	CASSSTSGDTYEQYF	TGTGCCAGCAGCTCGACTAGCGGGGATACCTACGAGCAGTACTTC
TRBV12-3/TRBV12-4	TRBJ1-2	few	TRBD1	CASSRVGTGGGYTF	TGTGCCAGCAGCCGAGTCGGGACAGGGGGTGGCTACACCTTC
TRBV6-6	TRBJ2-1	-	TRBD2	CASSYIGTSPRLGQFF	TGTGCCAGCAGTTACATAGGGACTAGCCCTAGGTTGGGGCAGTTCTTC
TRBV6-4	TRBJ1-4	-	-	CASSDSPFLGVATNEKLFF	TGTGCCAGCAGTGACTCACCCTTCTTGGGAGTCGCAACTAATGAAAAACTGTTTTTT
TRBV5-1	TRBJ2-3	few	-	CASGEGSTDTQYF	TGCGCCAGCGGGGAAGGGAGCACAGATACGCAGTATTTT
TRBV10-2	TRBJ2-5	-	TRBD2	CASLAGRAETQYF	TGCGCCAGCCTAGCGGGGAGGGCCGAGACCCAGTACTTC
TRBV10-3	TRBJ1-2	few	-	CAIRESVRSYGYTF	TGTGCCATCAGGGAGTCGGTCCGATCCTATGGCTACACCTTC
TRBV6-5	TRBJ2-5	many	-	CASSLGSDPINQYF	TGTGCCAGCAGTTTGGGGTCGGACCCAATCAACCAGTACTTC
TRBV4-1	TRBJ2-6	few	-	CASSQAYRRNGGANVLTF	TGCGCCAGCAGCCAAGCATACAGGCGGAACGGTGGGGCCAACGTCCTGACTTTC
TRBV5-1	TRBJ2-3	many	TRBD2	CASSLSGGTTDTQYF	TGCGCCAGCAGCTTATCGGGGGGGACTACAGATACGCAGTATTTT
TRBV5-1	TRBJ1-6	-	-	CASSLSPQGNSPLHF	TGCGCCAGCAGCTTGTCACCTCAGGGGAATTCACCCCTCCACTTT
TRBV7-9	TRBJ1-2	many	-	CASSRERVVGGYTF	TGTGCCAGCAGCCGAGAACGAGTGGTTGGAGGCTACACCTTC
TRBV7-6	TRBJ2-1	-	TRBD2	CASSPLAEREFYNEQFF	TGTGCCAGCAGCCCCCTAGCGGAGCGGGAATTCTACAATGAGCAGTTCTTC
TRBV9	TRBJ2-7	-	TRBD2	CASSGEGLAASYEQYF	TGTGCCAGCAGCGGTGAAGGACTAGCGGCTTCCTACGAGCAGTACTTC
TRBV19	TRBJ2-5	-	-	CASSIGRLAGTQYF	TGTGCCAGTAGTATAGGTCGGCTAGCTGGGACCCAGTACTTC
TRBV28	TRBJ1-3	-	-	CASSRFEGYSGNTIYF	TGTGCCAGCAGCCGATTTGAAGGGTACTCTGGAAACACCATATATTTT
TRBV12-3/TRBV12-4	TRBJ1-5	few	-	CASSLGGSRQPQHF	TGTGCCAGCAGTCTCGGGGGTTCGCGGCAGCCCCAGCATTTT
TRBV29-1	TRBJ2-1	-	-	CSVRLRQGWDEQFF	TGCAGCGTTCGGTTGAGGCAGGGATGGGATGAGCAGTTCTTC
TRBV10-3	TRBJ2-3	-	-	CAISENELAEQSDTQYF	TGTGCCATCAGTGAGAATGAGCTAGCCGAACAATCAGATACGCAGTATTTT
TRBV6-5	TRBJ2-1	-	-	CASSYSHAYEQFF	TGTGCCAGCAGTTACTCCCACGCCTATGAGCAGTTCTTC
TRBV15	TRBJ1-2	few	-	CATSSIGPANYGYTF	TGTGCCACCAGCAGTATAGGGCCTGCTAACTATGGCTACACCTTC
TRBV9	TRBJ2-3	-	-	CASSAQGTDTDTQYF	TGTGCCAGCAGCGCTCAGGGAACCGACACAGATACGCAGTATTTT
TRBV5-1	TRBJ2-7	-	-	CASSLYGESYEQYF	TGCGCCAGCAGCTTGTATGGGGAGAGTTACGAGCAGTACTTC
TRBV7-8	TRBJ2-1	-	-	CASSLRAGPGYNEQFF	TGTGCCAGCAGCTTACGGGCAGGGCCTGGCTACAATGAGCAGTTCTTC
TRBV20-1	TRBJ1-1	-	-	CSATAYNTEAFF	TGCAGTGCTACAGCTTACAACACTGAAGCTTTCTTT
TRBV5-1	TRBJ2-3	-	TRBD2	CASSLVGLAGGPDTQYF	TGCGCCAGCAGCTTGGTGGGACTAGCGGGGGGGCCGGATACGCAGTATTTT
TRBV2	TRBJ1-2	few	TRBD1	CASSVGGARNYGYTF	TGTGCCAGCAGCGTAGGGGGCGCGAGGAACTATGGCTACACCTTC
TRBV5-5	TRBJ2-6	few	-	CASTGPFSGANVLTF	TGTGCCAGTACAGGCCCCTTCTCTGGGGCCAACGTCCTGACTTTC
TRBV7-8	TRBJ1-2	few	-	CASSQATAGTYGYTF	TGTGCCAGCAGCCAGGCGACAGCTGGGACCTATGGCTACACCTTC
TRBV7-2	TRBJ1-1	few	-	CASSMWDRNTEAFF	TGTGCCAGCAGCATGTGGGACCGGAACACTGAAGCTTTCTTT
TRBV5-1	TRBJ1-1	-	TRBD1	CASSLDGTANTEAFF	TGCGCCAGCAGCTTGGACGGGACAGCCAACACTGAAGCTTTCTTT
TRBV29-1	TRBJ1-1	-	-	CSVEEQANTEAFF	TGCAGCGTTGAGGAGCAGGCGAACACTGAAGCTTTCTTT
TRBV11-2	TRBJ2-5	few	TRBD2	CASSLPGGGGETQYF	TGTGCCAGCAGCTTACCCGGCGGGGGTGGAGAGACCCAGTACTTC
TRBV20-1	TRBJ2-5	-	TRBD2	CSANPSLAGGRETQYF	TGCAGTGCTAACCCTTCCCTAGCGGGGGGTAGGGAGACCCAGTACTTC
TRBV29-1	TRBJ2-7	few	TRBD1	CSVVPGQGASYEQYF	TGCAGCGTTGTGCCGGGACAGGGGGCGTCCTACGAGCAGTACTTC
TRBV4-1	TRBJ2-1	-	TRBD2	CASSQVSAGGYNEQFF	TGCGCCAGCAGCCAAGTTTCAGCGGGGGGATACAATGAGCAGTTCTTC
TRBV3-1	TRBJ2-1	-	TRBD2	CASSPRIAGGLNNEQFF	TGTGCCAGCAGCCCACGTATAGCGGGGGGGCTAAACAATGAGCAGTTCTTC
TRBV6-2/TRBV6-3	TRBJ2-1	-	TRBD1	CASTDRDRGSNEQFF	TGTGCCAGCACCGACCGGGACAGGGGTAGCAATGAGCAGTTCTTC
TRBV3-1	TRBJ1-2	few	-	CASSPVGQGGYTF	TGTGCCAGCAGCCCAGTAGGCCAGGGTGGCTACACCTTC
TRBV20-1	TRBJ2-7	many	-	CSARSGDLTYEQYF	TGCAGTGCTAGATCCGGCGATTTGACCTACGAGCAGTACTTC
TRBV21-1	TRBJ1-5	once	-	CASSKGKADRVRGNQPQHF	TGTGCCAGCAGCAAAGGGAAGGCTGACAGGGTTAGGGGCAATCAGCCCCAGCATTTT
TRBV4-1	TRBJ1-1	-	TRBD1	CVSSPKFDRDTEAFF	TGCGTCAGCAGCCCGAAATTCGACAGGGACACTGAAGCTTTCTTT
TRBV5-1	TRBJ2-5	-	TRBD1	CASSLGTGNQETQYF	TGCGCCAGCAGCTTGGGGACAGGGAATCAAGAGACCCAGTACTTC
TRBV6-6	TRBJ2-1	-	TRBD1	CASSYYGDRGDEQFF	TGTGCCAGCAGTTACTACGGGGACAGGGGGGATGAGCAGTTCTTC